These T cell receptor beta chains were read from a single sample in a study of cytomegalovirus exposure and HLA in healthy donors. Measured with immunoSEQ multiplex PCR; TCRdb has only the in-frame clones, and not every one. The repertoire includes nearly 300,000 clones, 86% of them detected once, and around 4.2% sits in the top ten. The source material was PBMCs. The receptors originated from a man between 35 and 55 years old in good health and CMV-seropositive. The CDR3 runs from the conserved cysteine through the conserved F or W. D genes are given only for firm matches. Size values are once, few and many counts, or a class for expanded clones, and some rows have none.

j_call d_call clone_size v_call cdr3_aa cdr3_nt
TRBJ1-2 TRBD1 . TRBV27 CASSFRTGYIYGYTF TGTGCCAGCAGTTTTCGGACAGGGTACATCTATGGCTACACCTTC
TRBJ2-7 . . TRBV5-5 CASSLMVVSDEQYF TGTGCCAGCAGCTTGATGGTGGTCTCGGACGAGCAGTACTTC
TRBJ1-2 TRBD1 . TRBV6-1 CASSEAGQGLSYYGYTF TGTGCCAGCAGTGAGGCGGGACAGGGTTTAAGCTACTATGGCTACACCTTC
TRBJ2-7 . . TRBV7-6 CASSSKLELSEQYF TGTGCCAGCAGCTCCAAGTTAGAATTGAGCGAGCAGTACTTC
TRBJ2-5 . . TRBV7-9 CASSISGTKETQYF TGTGCCAGCAGCATTTCCGGGACAAAAGAGACCCAGTACTTC
TRBJ2-7 TRBD2 . TRBV7-6 CASSSSFSGSTYEQYF TGTGCCAGCAGCTCCTCCTTTAGCGGGAGCACCTACGAGCAGTACTTC
TRBJ2-2 . . TRBV19 CASSRESVTGELFF TGTGCCAGTAGTAGGGAGTCGGTTACCGGGGAGCTGTTTTTT
TRBJ1-1 . . TRBV5-1 CASSHNGGDTEAFF TGCGCCAGCAGCCACAATGGGGGGGACACTGAAGCTTTCTTT
TRBJ2-2 TRBD2 once TRBV28 CASSLWAGGGTGELFF TGTGCCAGCAGTTTGTGGGCGGGAGGGGGTACCGGGGAGCTGTTTTTT
TRBJ2-7 . . TRBV2 CASSEQGSGEQYF TGTGCCAGCAGTGAACAGGGGAGTGGCGAGCAGTACTTC
TRBJ2-7 TRBD2 once TRBV5-1 CASSLSPTSGSYEQYF TGCGCCAGCAGCTTAAGTCCCACTAGCGGGAGCTACGAGCAGTACTTC
TRBJ1-5 TRBD1 . TRBV5-5 CASSWGQSNQPQHF TGTGCCAGCAGCTGGGGACAGAGCAATCAGCCCCAGCATTTT
TRBJ2-2 TRBD2 . TRBV5-1 CASSLEGAGRYTGELFF TGCGCCAGCAGCTTGGAGGGAGCGGGACGGTACACCGGGGAGCTGTTTTTT
TRBJ1-1 . . TRBV27 CASSLGGAPWSEAFF TGTGCCAGCAGTCTAGGAGGGGCCCCGTGGTCTGAAGCTTTCTTT
TRBJ2-7 TRBD2 . TRBV20-1 CSAKKTSGQYF TGCAGTGCGAAGAAGACTAGCGGGCAGTACTTC
TRBJ2-6 . . TRBV6-5 CASSYSTATGANVLTF TGTGCCAGCAGTTACTCGACTGCTACTGGGGCCAACGTCCTGACTTTC
TRBJ1-3 . . TRBV7-9 CASSSQGFNTIYF TGTGCCAGCAGCTCTCAGGGTTTTAACACCATATATTTT
TRBJ1-5 . . TRBV11-2 CASSLSERQPQHF TGTGCCAGCAGCTTGTCCGAGCGCCAGCCCCAGCATTTT
TRBJ1-5 . . TRBV19 CASSLGHNQPQHF TGTGCCAGTAGTCTGGGGCACAATCAGCCCCAGCATTTT
TRBJ2-3 TRBD2 . TRBV2 CASSEETPYSSGATDTQYF TGTGCCAGCAGTGAAGAAACCCCTTATAGTAGCGGGGCCACAGATACGCAGTATTTT
TRBJ1-1 . . TRBV27 CASSLSPITENTEAFF TGTGCCAGCAGTTTAAGCCCAATCACAGAGAACACTGAAGCTTTCTTT
TRBJ2-7 . once TRBV6-4 CASSEFFGGTEQYF TGTGCCAGCAGTGAATTTTTCGGGGGAACCGAGCAGTACTTC
TRBJ1-1 . . TRBV7-9 CASSSPSLGDHTEAFF TGTGCCAGCAGCTCTCCTTCTCTAGGAGATCACACTGAAGCTTTCTTT
TRBJ2-5 TRBD2 . TRBV11-2 CASSFRLAGVSETQYF TGTGCCAGCAGCTTCCGACTAGCGGGAGTCTCAGAGACCCAGTACTTC
TRBJ1-4 . . TRBV5-8 CASSLGGSGVAEKLFF TGTGCCAGCAGCTTGGGGGGATCAGGGGTGGCTGAAAAACTGTTTTTT
TRBJ1-1 . few TRBV2 CASSEVSMNTEAFF TGTGCCAGCAGTGAAGTCTCTATGAACACTGAAGCTTTCTTT
TRBJ2-2 TRBD1 once TRBV9 CASSVGVPGGTGQGGELFF TGTGCCAGCAGCGTAGGCGTCCCCGGGGGGACAGGGCAGGGCGGGGAGCTGTTTTTT
TRBJ2-7 TRBD1 . TRBV28 CASSEDRVGNEQYF TGTGCCAGCAGTGAAGACAGGGTTGGAAACGAGCAGTACTTC
TRBJ2-5 TRBD2 . TRBV5-1 CASSFGTSGRRSETQYF TGCGCCAGCTCCTTCGGGACTAGCGGGAGAAGATCAGAGACCCAGTACTTC
TRBJ2-2 TRBD1 . TRBV27 CASRRSRDRGRGDTGELFF TGTGCCAGCAGAAGGTCCCGGGACAGGGGGCGAGGGGACACCGGGGAGCTGTTTTTT
TRBJ2-7 . . TRBV21-1 CASSKGGGLSEQYF TGTGCCAGCAGCAAAGGAGGCGGGCTATCTGAGCAGTACTTC
TRBJ2-5 TRBD2 . TRBV7-8 CASSLALGTSGKETQYF TGTGCCAGCAGCTTAGCGCTTGGGACTAGCGGAAAAGAGACCCAGTACTTC
TRBJ2-2 TRBD2 . TRBV15 CATSSLTSGWAGELFF TGTGCCACCAGCAGCCTGACTAGCGGGTGGGCCGGGGAGCTGTTTTTT
TRBJ2-1 TRBD1 . TRBV5-1 CASSLKTGPHSYNEQFF TGCGCCAGCAGCTTAAAGACAGGGCCTCATAGCTACAATGAGCAGTTCTTC
TRBJ2-7 TRBD2 . TRBV9 CASSLRGGWNEQYF TGTGCCAGCAGCCTTCGGGGGGGGTGGAACGAGCAGTACTTC
TRBJ1-5 . . TRBV4-3 CASSQDEGENQPQHF TGCGCCAGCAGCCAAGATGAAGGAGAAAATCAGCCCCAGCATTTT
TRBJ2-3 TRBD1 . TRBV5-4 CASSPLPGTGGTDTQYF TGTGCCAGCAGTCCTCTGCCCGGGACAGGGGGCACAGATACGCAGTATTTT
TRBJ1-5 TRBD1 . TRBV18 CASSPGTGGQPQHF TGTGCCAGCTCCCCCGGGACAGGGGGTCAGCCCCAGCATTTT
TRBJ1-2 . . TRBV7-2 CASSLAGVYGYTF TGTGCCAGCAGCTTGGCAGGGGTATATGGCTACACCTTC
TRBJ2-5 TRBD1 . TRBV11-2 CASSLDRGQQETQYF TGTGCCAGCAGCTTAGATAGGGGACAGCAAGAGACCCAGTACTTC
TRBJ1-2 TRBD1 once TRBV28 CASRQQGAGYGYTF TGTGCCAGCAGACAACAGGGGGCGGGATATGGCTACACCTTC
TRBJ2-5 . . TRBV18 CASSSSDQETQYF TGTGCCAGCTCATCGTCGGACCAAGAGACCCAGTACTTC
TRBJ2-7 TRBD1 . TRBV7-8 CASSRDRVAYEQYF TGTGCCAGCAGCCGGGACAGGGTGGCCTACGAGCAGTACTTC
TRBJ1-3 . few TRBV28 CATRTQVPSGNTIYF TGTGCCACCCGAACCCAGGTACCCTCTGGAAACACCATATATTTT
TRBJ2-1 . . TRBV2 CASMLGTSLYNEQFF TGTGCCAGCATGCTCGGGACTTCTTTATACAATGAGCAGTTCTTC
TRBJ2-1 . . TRBV5-1 CASSSSTQTNEQFF TGCGCCAGCAGCTCCTCGACTCAGACGAATGAGCAGTTCTTC
TRBJ1-1 . . TRBV18 CASSLGENTEAFF TGTGCCAGCTCACTCGGGGAGAACACTGAAGCTTTCTTT
TRBJ2-5 TRBD1 . TRBV4-2 CASSRRTGNNIRETQYF TGTGCCAGCAGCCGTAGGACAGGGAATAACATTCGGGAGACCCAGTACTTC
TRBJ2-7 TRBD1 . TRBV5-1 CASSLADRLCYEQYF TGCGCCAGCAGCTTGGCGGACAGGCTTTGCTACGAGCAGTACTTC